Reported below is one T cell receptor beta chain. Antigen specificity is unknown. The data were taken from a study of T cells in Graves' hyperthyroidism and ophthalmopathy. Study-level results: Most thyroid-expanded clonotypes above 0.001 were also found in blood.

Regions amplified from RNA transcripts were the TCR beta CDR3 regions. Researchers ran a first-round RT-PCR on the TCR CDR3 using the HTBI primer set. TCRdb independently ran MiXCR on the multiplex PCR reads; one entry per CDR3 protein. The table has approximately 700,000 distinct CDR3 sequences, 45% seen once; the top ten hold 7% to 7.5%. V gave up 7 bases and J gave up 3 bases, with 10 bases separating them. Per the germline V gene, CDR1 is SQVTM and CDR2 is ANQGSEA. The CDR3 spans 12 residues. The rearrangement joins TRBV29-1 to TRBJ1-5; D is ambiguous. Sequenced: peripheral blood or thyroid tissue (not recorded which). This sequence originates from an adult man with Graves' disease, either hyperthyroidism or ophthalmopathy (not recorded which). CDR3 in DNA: TGCAGCGACTCTGAGGACAATCAGCCCCAGCATTTT. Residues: CSDSEDNQPQHF.